This T cell receptor beta chain was documented in a study of Graves' ophthalmopathy and Graves' hyperthyroidism. Study observations and caveats: A roughly 83% specificity and nearly 90% sensitivity were achieved by a 13-signature model that separated ophthalmopathy from stable hyperthyroidism. Appearing in blood as well were most expanded thyroid clonotypes above 0.001 frequency.

Amplification targeted the TCR beta CDR3 regions, with RNA transcripts as the source material. The first round was an RT-PCR with HTBI primers, and the second round was a multiplex PCR. One entry per CDR3 protein, called by TCRdb with MiXCR from the multiplex PCR reads. The sample lists a few hundred thousand distinct CDR3 sequences, approximately 20% occurring once. This clonotype has ten or more counts. Antigen unknown. PBMCs were isolated from a roughly 10 ml sample of fresh peripheral blood. CDR1 is DFQATT, CDR2 SNEGSKA, per germline (reference sequence). V lost 0 bases and J 7 bases, leaving 15 bases between the germline ends. The CDR3 length is 15 residues.

The V and J genes are TRBV20-1 and TRBJ2-2; weak D call: TRBD2 (5 bases). This clonotype was obtained from a woman between 18 and 30 years old with Graves' ophthalmopathy. The sample taken for sequencing was peripheral blood. CDR3 sequence: CSARDYEGSVGELFF. For the CDR3, the DNA is TGCAGTGCTAGAGATTATGAGGGTAGCGTCGGGGAGCTGTTTTTT.